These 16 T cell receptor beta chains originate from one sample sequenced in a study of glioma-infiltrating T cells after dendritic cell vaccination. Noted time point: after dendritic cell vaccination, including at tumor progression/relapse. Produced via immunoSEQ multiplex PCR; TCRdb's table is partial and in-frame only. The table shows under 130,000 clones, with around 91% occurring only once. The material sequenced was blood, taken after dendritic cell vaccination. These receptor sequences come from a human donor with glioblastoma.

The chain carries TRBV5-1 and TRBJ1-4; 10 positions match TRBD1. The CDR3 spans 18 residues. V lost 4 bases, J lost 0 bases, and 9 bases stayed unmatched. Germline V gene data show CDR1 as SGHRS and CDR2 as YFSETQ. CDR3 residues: CASSTGTGDASTNEKLFF. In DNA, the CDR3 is TGCGCCAGCAGCACCGGGACAGGGGACGCTTCAACTAATGAAAAACTGTTTTTT.

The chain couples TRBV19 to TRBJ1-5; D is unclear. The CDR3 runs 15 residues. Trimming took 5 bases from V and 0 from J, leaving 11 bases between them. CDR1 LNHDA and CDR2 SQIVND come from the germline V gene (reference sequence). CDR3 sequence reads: CASSEAGNSNQPQHF. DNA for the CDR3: TGTGCCAGTAGTGAGGCGGGGAATAGCAATCAGCCCCAGCATTTT. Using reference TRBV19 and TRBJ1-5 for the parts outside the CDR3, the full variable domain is DGGITQSPKYLFRKEGQNVTLSCEQNLNHDAMYWYRQDPGQGLRLIYYSQIVNDFQKGDIAEGYSVSREKKESFPLTVTSAQKNPTAFYLCASSEAGNSNQPQHFGDGTRLSIL.

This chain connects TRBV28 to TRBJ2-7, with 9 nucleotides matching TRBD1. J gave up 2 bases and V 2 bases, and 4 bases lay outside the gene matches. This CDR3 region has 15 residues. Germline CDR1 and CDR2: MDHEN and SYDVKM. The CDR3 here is CASSLTRTGAYEQYF. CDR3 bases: TGTGCCAGCAGTTTAACCAGGACAGGGGCCTACGAGCAGTACTTC.

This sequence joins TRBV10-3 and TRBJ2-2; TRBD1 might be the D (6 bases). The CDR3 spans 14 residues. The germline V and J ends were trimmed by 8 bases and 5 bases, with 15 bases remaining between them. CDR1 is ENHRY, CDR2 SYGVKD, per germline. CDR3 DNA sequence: TGTGCCATCCTAAAGACCACAGGGACCGGGGAGCTGTTTTTT. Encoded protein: CAILKTTGTGELFF.

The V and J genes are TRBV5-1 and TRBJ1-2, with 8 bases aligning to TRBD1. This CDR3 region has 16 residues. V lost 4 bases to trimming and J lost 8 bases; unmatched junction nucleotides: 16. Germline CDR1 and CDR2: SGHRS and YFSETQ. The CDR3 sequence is CASSGGQADLTRGYTF. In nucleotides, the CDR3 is TGCGCCAGCAGCGGGGGACAGGCTGACCTAACTAGGGGCTACACCTTC.

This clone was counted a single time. This chain's CDR3 is CASSVDGRADTEAFF. The CDR3 DNA is TGTGCCAGCAGCGTAGACGGCAGGGCAGACACTGAAGCTTTCTTT. The chain is built from TRBV9 and TRBJ1-1; the D gene is possibly TRBD1 (5 bases). The CDR3 is made up of 15 amino acids. Per germline, CDR1 SGDLS and CDR2 YYNGEE. V lost 0 bases and J 3 bases, leaving 12 bases between the germline ends.

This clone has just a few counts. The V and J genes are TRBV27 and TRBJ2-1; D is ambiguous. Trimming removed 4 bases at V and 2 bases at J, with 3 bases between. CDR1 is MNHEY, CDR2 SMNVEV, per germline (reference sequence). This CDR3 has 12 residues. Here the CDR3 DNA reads TGTGCCAGCAGTTCCGCCTACAATGAGCAGTTCTTC. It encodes CASSSAYNEQFF.

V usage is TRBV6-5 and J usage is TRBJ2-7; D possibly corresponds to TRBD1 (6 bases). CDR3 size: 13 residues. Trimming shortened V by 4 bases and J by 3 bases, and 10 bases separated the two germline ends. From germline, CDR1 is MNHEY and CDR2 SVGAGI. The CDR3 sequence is CASSSGQNYEQYF. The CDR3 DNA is TGTGCCAGCAGTTCCGGACAGAACTACGAGCAGTACTTC.

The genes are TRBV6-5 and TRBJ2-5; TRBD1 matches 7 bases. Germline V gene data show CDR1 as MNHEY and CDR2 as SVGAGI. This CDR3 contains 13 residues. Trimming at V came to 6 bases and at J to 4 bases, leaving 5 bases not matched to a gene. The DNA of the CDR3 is TGTGCCAGCAGGCCAGGGGGATCAGAGACCCAGTACTTC. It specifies CASRPGGSETQYF.

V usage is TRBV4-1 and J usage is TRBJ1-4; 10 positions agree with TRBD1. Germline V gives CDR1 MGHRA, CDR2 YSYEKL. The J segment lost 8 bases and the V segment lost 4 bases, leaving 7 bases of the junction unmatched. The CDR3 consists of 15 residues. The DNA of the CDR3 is TGCGCCAGCAGCCCTAGACAGGGGGCACAGGAAAAACTGTTTTTT. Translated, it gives CASSPRQGAQEKLFF.

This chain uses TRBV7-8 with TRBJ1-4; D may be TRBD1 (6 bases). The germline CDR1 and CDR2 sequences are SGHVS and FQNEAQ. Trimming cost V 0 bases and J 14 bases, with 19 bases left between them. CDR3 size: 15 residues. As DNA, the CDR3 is TGTGCCAGCAGCTTAGCGGGCGCAGGGGCCCGCTCTCTGTTTTTT. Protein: CASSLAGAGARSLFF.

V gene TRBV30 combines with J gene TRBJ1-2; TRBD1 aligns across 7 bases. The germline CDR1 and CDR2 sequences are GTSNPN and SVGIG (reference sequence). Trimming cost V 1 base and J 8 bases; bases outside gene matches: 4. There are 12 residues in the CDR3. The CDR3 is CAWSEQGYGYTF. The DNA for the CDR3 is TGTGCCTGGAGTGAACAGGGGTACGGCTACACCTTC.

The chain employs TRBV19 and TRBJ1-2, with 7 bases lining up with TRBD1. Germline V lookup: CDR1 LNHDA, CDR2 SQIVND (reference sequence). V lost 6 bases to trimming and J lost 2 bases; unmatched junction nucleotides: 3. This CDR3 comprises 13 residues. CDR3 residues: CASRGTDNYGYTF. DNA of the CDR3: TGTGCCAGTAGGGGGACAGACAACTATGGCTACACCTTC.

CDR3 nucleotides: TGCAGTGCTCCATCCTACAATGAGCAGTTCTTC. This sequence encodes CSAPSYNEQFF. The chain links TRBV20-1 to TRBJ2-1, with D uncertain. V lost 5 bases, J lost 1 base, and 3 bases lay in between. There are 11 residues in the CDR3. The germline V gene encodes CDR1 DFQATT and CDR2 SNEGSKA (reference sequence).

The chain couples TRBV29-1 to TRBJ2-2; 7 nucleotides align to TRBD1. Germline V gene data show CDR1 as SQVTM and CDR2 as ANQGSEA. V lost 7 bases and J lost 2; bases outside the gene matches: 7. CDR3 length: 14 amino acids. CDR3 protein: CSAQTGLNTGELFF. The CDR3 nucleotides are TGCAGCGCCCAGACAGGGCTAAACACCGGGGAGCTGTTTTTT.

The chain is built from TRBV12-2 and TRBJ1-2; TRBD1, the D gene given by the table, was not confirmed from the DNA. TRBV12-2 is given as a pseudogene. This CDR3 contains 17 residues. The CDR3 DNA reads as TGTGCAAGTCGCTTAGCCTCCAGGGACACAGCTAACTATGGCTACACCTTC. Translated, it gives CASRLASRDTANYGYTF.